This is a list of T cell receptor beta chains from one sample in a study of PD-L1 blockade in urothelial cancer. Sequencing used immunoSEQ multiplex PCR; TCRdb keeps in-frame clones, though not all of them. The table includes over 2,000 clones, 35% to 40% detected once. The specimen comprised tumor tissue, sampled before atezolizumab (anti-PD-L1) treatment. These receptors were obtained from a man aged 60-69 years with urothelial cancer. CDR3s include the opening cysteine and the closing phenylalanine or tryptophan. A D gene is named only where the DNA matches it firmly. Only some rows state a clone size, as once, few, many or a class for expanded clones.

TRBJ1-4 NA TRBV11-3 NA TGTGCCAGCAGCCGGGACGCTTCAACTAATGAAAAACTGTTTTTT CASSRDASTNEKLFF
TRBJ2-1 NA TRBV6-8 TRBD1 TGTGCCAGCAGCGGAAGGGGGCTCAATGAGCAGTTCTTC CASSGRGLNEQFF
TRBJ2-2 NA TRBV5-1 NA TGCGCCAGCCGCCAGCCTAGTAACGACGGGGAGCTGTTTTTT CASRQPSNDGELFF
TRBJ2-3 medium-sized TRBV6-8 TRBD2 TGTGCCATCAGTGGTAAGCGGGGGAGCACAGATACGCAGTATTTT CAISGKRGSTDTQYF
TRBJ2-7 large TRBV6-8 TRBD2 TGTGCCAGCAGTTCCCTCAGCGGGAGCCAATCCTACGAGCAGTACTTC CASSSLSGSQSYEQYF
TRBJ1-1 few TRBV6-8 NA TGTGCCAGCAGTCCTAGGAGCGACCCGACTGAAGCTTTCTTT CASSPRSDPTEAFF
TRBJ1-3 NA TRBV25-1 NA TGTGCCAGCAGTGAATACGGACAGTTTCTGGGAAACACCATATATTTT CASSEYGQFLGNTIYF
TRBJ1-1 medium-sized TRBV6-8 TRBD1 TGTGCCAGCAGCCTGGACAGGGCAGAAAACACTGAAGCTTTCTTT CASSLDRAENTEAFF
TRBJ1-1 NA TRBV12-5 NA TGTGCCAGTGGGGATGCGACTGAAGCTTTCTTT CASGDATEAFF
TRBJ1-2 NA TRBV5-1 NA TGCGCCAGCAGCTTGGATATGGGTACTGGCAGGCAAGGTACCTTC CASSLDMGTGRQGTF
TRBJ2-5 NA TRBV15 NA TGTGCCACCAGCAGAGCGGGGCTGAGGGAGACCCAGTACTTC CATSRAGLRETQYF
TRBJ2-7 once TRBV28 TRBD2 TGTGCCAGCAGTCTAGCGGGAGCTTTGTGGTCCTACGAGCAGTACTTC CASSLAGALWSYEQYF
TRBJ2-3 NA TRBV18 TRBD1 TGTGCCAGCTCACCGGGCTCAGGGGGCGCAGATACGCAGTATTTT CASSPGSGGADTQYF
TRBJ1-1 NA TRBV29-1 NA TGCAGCGGGTGGGAGGGAATGAACACTGAAGCTTTCTTT CSGWEGMNTEAFF
TRBJ2-7 NA TRBV18 NA TGTGCCAGCTCCTCCCAACGGGGAAACGAGCAGTACTTC CASSSQRGNEQYF
TRBJ2-7 NA TRBV5-1 TRBD1 TGCGCCAGCAGCACCGGAAAGACAGGGGGCGACGAGCAGTACTTC CASSTGKTGGDEQYF
TRBJ1-1 NA TRBV19 NA TGTGCCAGTAGTATGGGGGGGATGAACACTGAAGCTTTCTTT CASSMGGMNTEAFF
TRBJ2-4 NA TRBV6-8 NA TGTGCCAGCAGTACCACAGGGATAGCCAAAAACATTCAGTACTTC CASSTTGIAKNIQYF
TRBJ1-3 NA TRBV19 TRBD1 TGTGCCAGTAGTCTTCCTACCGGGACAGCTGCGATCTCTGGAAACACCATATATTTT CASSLPTGTAAISGNTIYF
TRBJ2-7 NA TRBV19 NA TGTGCCAGTAGTATGGGTCGAGCTCACGAGCAGTACTTC CASSMGRAHEQYF
TRBJ2-5 NA TRBV6-8 TRBD2 TGTGCGGTCAGGACTAGCGGAAAAGAGACCCAGTACTTC CAVRTSGKETQYF
TRBJ2-7 NA TRBV9 NA TGTGCCAGCAGCGTAGGGAGTCAGGGATCCTACGAGCAGTACTTC CASSVGSQGSYEQYF
TRBJ1-4 NA TRBV19 NA TGTGCCAGTAGTACCGCTGGACGGGCAACTAATGAAAAACTGTTTTTT CASSTAGRATNEKLFF
TRBJ2-7 NA TRBV9 NA TGTGCCAGCAGTGATTTTGACTCCACCTACGAGCAGTACTTC CASSDFDSTYEQYF
TRBJ1-1 NA TRBV6-8 TRBD1 TGTGCCAGCAGCCTAACGGGACAGTTGAACACTGAAGCTTTCTTT CASSLTGQLNTEAFF
TRBJ2-2 NA TRBV18 NA TGTGCCAGCTCACCACGAGGGCCAGGGGCGGGATCGGCCGGGGAGCTGTTTTTT CASSPRGPGAGSAGELFF
TRBJ1-2 NA TRBV18 TRBD1 TGTGCCAGCTCACCTCGACAGGGGAACTATGGCTACACCTTC CASSPRQGNYGYTF
TRBJ2-2 NA TRBV10-3 NA TGTGCCATCAGTGAGACTACTACGAACACCGGGGAGCTGTTTTTT CAISETTTNTGELFF
TRBJ2-7 NA TRBV19 NA TGTGCCACTAAACCCTCCTCCAGTCTCGTCTACGAGCAGTACTTC CATKPSSSLVYEQYF
TRBJ2-7 medium-sized TRBV11-3 NA TGTGCCAGCAGCTTTGGAACAGGGCCAGGGCACGAGCAGTACTTC CASSFGTGPGHEQYF
TRBJ2-1 few TRBV14 TRBD2 TGTGCCAGCAGCCTATCGAGCCGGGGGGGCGCGCAGTTCTTC CASSLSSRGGAQFF
TRBJ2-3 few TRBV11-3 TRBD2 TGTGCCAGCAGCTCCACTAGCGGGGCTAGCACAGATACGCAGTATTTT CASSSTSGASTDTQYF
TRBJ1-4 NA TRBV19 NA TGTGCCAGTAGTATACGAATGGGAAGTAATGAAAAACTGTTTTTT CASSIRMGSNEKLFF
TRBJ2-7 NA TRBV28 NA TGTGCCACCTTACTTCAGGACGGTACCTACGAGCAGTACTTC CATLLQDGTYEQYF
TRBJ1-4 few TRBV28 NA TGTGCCAGCAGTCCCCCTGGGCAGGGAGGTGGTGAAAAACTGTTTTTT CASSPPGQGGGEKLFF
TRBJ1-1 few TRBV28 NA TGTGCCATCGCGTCCACAGCGAACACTGAAGCTTTCTTT CAIASTANTEAFF
TRBJ2-2 NA TRBV19 NA TGTGCCAGTAGTATGGGTTTCGCCGGGGAGCTGTTTTTT CASSMGFAGELFF
TRBJ2-7 few TRBV11-3 NA TGTGCCAGCAGCTTAAATGCGCTAGGCTCCTACGAGCAGTACTTC CASSLNALGSYEQYF
TRBJ2-1 few TRBV4-1 TRBD2 TGCGCCAGCAGCCAAGACAGAGCGGGAGGGTACAATGAGCAGTTCTTC CASSQDRAGGYNEQFF
TRBJ2-1 NA TRBV19 NA TGTGCCAGTACATCCGCGGGGTATGTTTACAATGAGCAGTTCTTC CASTSAGYVYNEQFF
TRBJ2-3 NA TRBV25-1 NA TGTGCCAGCAGTGCGGCTCCCCCCAACCCAGATACGCAGTATTTT CASSAAPPNPDTQYF
TRBJ2-5 NA TRBV5-1 NA TGCGCCAGCAGCTTTAACAGGGATCGAGAGACCCAGTACTTC CASSFNRDRETQYF
TRBJ2-3 once TRBV5-1 NA TGCGCCAGCAGCTTGGGTAATTTCTTCACAGATACGCAGTATTTT CASSLGNFFTDTQYF
TRBJ1-3 NA TRBV11-3 NA TGTGCCAGCAGCTCGACCTTCTCTGGAAACACCATATATTTT CASSSTFSGNTIYF
TRBJ2-7 large TRBV6-8 NA TGTGCCAGCAGTTACTCGATAGGGGACGCTAACTTC CASSYSIGDANF
TRBJ2-7 few TRBV9 TRBD1 TGTGCCAGCAGCACCGGGACAGGGATCGAGCAGTACTTC CASSTGTGIEQYF
TRBJ1-1 NA TRBV6-8 NA TGTGCCAGCAGTGGCTATGACACCGGGATCGCCCAACGTGAAGCTTTCTTT CASSGYDTGIAQREAFF
TRBJ2-7 NA TRBV11-3 TRBD2 TGTGCCAGCAGCACCGGGGGGTTTCCCTACGAGCAGTACTTC CASSTGGFPYEQYF
TRBJ1-5 once TRBV19 NA TGTGCCAGTAGTATAGAGGATCAGCCCCAGCATTTT CASSIEDQPQHF
TRBJ2-3 NA TRBV9 NA TGTGCCAGCAGCGTGGGGGCTAGCGATGCCACAGATACGCAGTATTTT CASSVGASDATDTQYF
TRBJ1-1 medium-sized TRBV11-3 TRBD1 TGTGCCAGCAGCTTGAACAGGGGAATCACTGAAGCTTTCTTT CASSLNRGITEAFF
TRBJ2-3 NA TRBV29-1 NA TGCAGCGTTGGGGGGGACCTTCTGAGCACAGATACGCAGTATTTT CSVGGDLLSTDTQYF
TRBJ1-6 few TRBV11-3 TRBD1 TGTGCCAGCAGCCCGGGACAGGCCTATAATTCACCCCTCCACTTT CASSPGQAYNSPLHF
TRBJ2-7 NA TRBV9 NA TGTGCCAGCAGGGAGACATCCCCCGAGCAGTACTTC CASRETSPEQYF
TRBJ2-4 NA TRBV28 NA TGTGCCAGCAGTTCGGGAGAGGGCATTCAGTACTTC CASSSGEGIQYF
TRBJ2-7 medium-sized TRBV11-3 TRBD2 TGTGCCAGCAGCTTAGATGGAAGCGGGAGTACTTACGAGCAGTACTTC CASSLDGSGSTYEQYF
TRBJ2-3 NA TRBV28 TRBD2 TGTAGGCAGGGCGCGGGGGGCCCACTCGGTACGCAGTATTTT CRQGAGGPLGTQYF
TRBJ2-1 NA TRBV11-3 TRBD2 TGTGCCAGCAGCTTTCCCGGACTAGCGGGAGGGAATGAGCAGTTCTTC CASSFPGLAGGNEQFF
TRBJ1-1 NA TRBV6-8 NA TGTGCCAGCAATCAGAGATTTTCCACTGAAGCTTTCTTT CASNQRFSTEAFF